The sequence of this T cell receptor beta chain was determined in a study of T cell responses to AZD1222 COVID-19 vaccine. Study-wide points: At study baseline, merely several AZD1222 recipients were seropositive. Vaccine-associated CD4 TCRs ranged over spike, dominating at 160-218 and 743-854. The donor cohort was predominantly white British with a female majority, and clonal diversity may have been underestimated. The reported proportion of spike-specific TCRs targeting unmutated variant regions was nearly half.

Assay: immunoSEQ multiplex PCR; the TCRdb copy retains only in-frame clones and omits some. The sample includes about 150,000 clones, approximately 85% of them seen just once. Details on this clone: What it recognizes is unknown.

Germline lookup yields CDR1 SGHVS and CDR2 FQNEAQ. V gave up 5 bases and J gave up 5 bases, with 19 bases separating them. This CDR3 is built from 15 residues. The source of this sequence is an adult who received the MenACWY meningococcal vaccine as a control. Material: peripheral blood, obtained 28 days after the second dose of the MenACWY control vaccine. The chain employs TRBV7-8 and TRBJ2-7; no clear D. CDR3 sequence reads: CASSPLLSLVHEQYF. DNA of the CDR3: TGTGCCAGCAGCCCATTACTTTCTCTGGTCCACGAGCAGTACTTC.